This TCR beta chain emerged from a study of cytomegalovirus exposure and HLA in healthy donors. Of note for this clone: Its antigen is not identified.

The study's findings and limits: Later analysis associated a missense DCLRE1C variant with TCR beta V- and J-gene trimming. One cluster of highly shared sequence variants probably arose as a sequencing artifact. 87-base-pair reads could not separate some V segments, including TRBV6-2 and TRBV6-3.

The CDR3 covers 15 residues. Germline loops: CDR1 KGHSH, CDR2 LQKENI. V was trimmed by 3 bases and J by 7 bases, leaving 13 bases between them. The PCR ran on 60 Vbeta and 13 Jbeta primers. The table came from immunoSEQ multiplex PCR; TCRdb's copy has only in-frame clones and leaves some out. Of under 200,000 clones listed, 70% to 85% are singletons. Sequencing input: PBMCs. V usage is TRBV18 and J usage is TRBJ1-6; D is undetermined. The source is a woman in her thirties or forties in good health and CMV-seronegative. The chain's CDR3 is CASSPGVGLNSPLHF. CDR3 nucleotides: TGTGCCAGCTCACCGGGCGTAGGTTTGAATTCACCCCTCCACTTT.